This TCR beta chain is from a study of shared clonotypes between healthy human individuals. Points from the study as a whole: Apart from blood, nothing was sampled; tissue repertoires likely differ. The genetic and exposure-history diversity represented was limited by few donors.

As concerns this clone: The antigen remains unidentified.

Clones were sequenced by immunoSEQ multiplex PCR, and TCRdb holds only the in-frame ones, with some missing. The sample has nearly 2 million clones, less than 95% seen once; the top ten hold more than 0.9%. Selected positively for CCR7 and CD45RO-negative, naive CD8 cells excluded terminally differentiated effector memory CD45RA+ cells. Trimming took off 0 bases at V and 7 bases at J, with 13 bases between the two ends. The CDR3 spans 15 residues. Germline V gene data show CDR1 as LGHNA and CDR2 as YSLEER. The sequenced sample consisted of naive CD8+ T cells sorted from blood. This receptor was taken from a man aged 18 to 30 in good health. The V call is TRBV4-3, the J call TRBJ2-1; no clear D gene. The CDR3 DNA reads TGCGCCAGCAGCCAAGATCGCCAGTATGGGAATGAGCAGTTCTTC. Translating it yields CASSQDRQYGNEQFF.